This TCR beta chain emerged from a study of OX40 agonist ivuxolimab in advanced cancers. Regarding the study as a whole: More expanded clones were seen, on average, in CD8+ T cells than in CD4+.

Note on this clone: As yet, its antigen is unknown.

Germline trimming cut 3 bases from V and 7 bases from J; bases unmatched to any gene: 4. There are 13 residues in the CDR3. Germline assignment: CDR1 KGHSH and CDR2 LQKENI. Repertoires were generated with immunoSEQ multiplex PCR, while TCRdb's copy carries only in-frame clones and drops some. Of 65,000 to 95,000 clones in the sample, approximately 86% were seen once. This clonotype was obtained from an adult with an advanced solid tumor such as melanoma, head and neck, liver or kidney cancer. The material was CD4+ or CD8+ T cells sorted from blood, obtained in a trial of the OX40 agonist ivuxolimab. V is TRBV18 and J is TRBJ2-7, with 9 nucleotides matching TRBD1. The CDR3 sequence is CASSPGQGAEQYF. CDR3 in DNA: TGTGCCAGCTCACCGGGACAGGGTGCGGAGCAGTACTTC.